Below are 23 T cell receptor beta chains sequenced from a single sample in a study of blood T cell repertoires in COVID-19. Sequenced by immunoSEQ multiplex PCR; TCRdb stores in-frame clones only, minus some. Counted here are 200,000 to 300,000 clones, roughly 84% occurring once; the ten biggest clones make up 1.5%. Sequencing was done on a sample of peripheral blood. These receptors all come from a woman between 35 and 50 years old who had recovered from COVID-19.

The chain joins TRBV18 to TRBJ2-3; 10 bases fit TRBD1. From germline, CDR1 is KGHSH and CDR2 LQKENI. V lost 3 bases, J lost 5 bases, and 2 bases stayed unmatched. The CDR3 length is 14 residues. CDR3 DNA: TGTGCCAGCTCACCGACAGGGGGCAAAGATACGCAGTATTTT. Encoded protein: CASSPTGGKDTQYF.

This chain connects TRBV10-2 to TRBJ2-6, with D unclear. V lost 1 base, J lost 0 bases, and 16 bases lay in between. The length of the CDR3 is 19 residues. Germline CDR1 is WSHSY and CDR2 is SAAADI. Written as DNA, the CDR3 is TGCGCCAGCAGTGAGTTTGACCTGCTGGCGGTCTCTGGGGCCAACGTCCTGACTTTC. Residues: CASSEFDLLAVSGANVLTF.

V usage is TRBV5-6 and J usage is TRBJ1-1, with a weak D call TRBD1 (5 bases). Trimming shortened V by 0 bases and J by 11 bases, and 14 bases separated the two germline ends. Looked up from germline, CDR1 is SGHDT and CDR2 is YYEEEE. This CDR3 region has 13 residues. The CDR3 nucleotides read TGTGCCAGCAGCTTGGTCGACGGGGGTTTTGCTTTCTTT. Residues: CASSLVDGGFAFF.

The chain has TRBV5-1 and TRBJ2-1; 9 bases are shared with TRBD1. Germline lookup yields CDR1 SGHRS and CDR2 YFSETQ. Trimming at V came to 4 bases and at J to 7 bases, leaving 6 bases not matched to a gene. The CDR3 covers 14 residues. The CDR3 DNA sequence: TGCGCCAGCAGCCTCAACAGGGGGCGGAATGAGCAGTTCTTC. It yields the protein CASSLNRGRNEQFF.

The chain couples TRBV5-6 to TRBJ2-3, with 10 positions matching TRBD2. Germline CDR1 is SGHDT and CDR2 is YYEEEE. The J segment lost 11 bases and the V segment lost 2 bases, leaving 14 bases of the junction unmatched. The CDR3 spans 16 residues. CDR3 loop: CASSFFSGGQGGGQYF. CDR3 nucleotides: TGTGCCAGCAGCTTTTTTAGCGGGGGGCAGGGAGGAGGGCAGTATTTT.

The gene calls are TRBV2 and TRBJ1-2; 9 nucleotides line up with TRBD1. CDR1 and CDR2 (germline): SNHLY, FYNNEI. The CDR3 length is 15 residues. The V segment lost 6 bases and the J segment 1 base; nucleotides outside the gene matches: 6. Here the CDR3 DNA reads TGTGCCAGCAGCACCGGGACAGGGTTTAACTATGGCTACACCTTC. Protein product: CASSTGTGFNYGYTF.

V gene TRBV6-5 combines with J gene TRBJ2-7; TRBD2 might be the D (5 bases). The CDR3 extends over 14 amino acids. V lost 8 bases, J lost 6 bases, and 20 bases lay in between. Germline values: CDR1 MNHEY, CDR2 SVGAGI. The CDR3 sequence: CASQSRGPGIEQYF. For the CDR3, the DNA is TGTGCCAGCCAAAGTCGCGGACCGGGAATCGAGCAGTACTTC.

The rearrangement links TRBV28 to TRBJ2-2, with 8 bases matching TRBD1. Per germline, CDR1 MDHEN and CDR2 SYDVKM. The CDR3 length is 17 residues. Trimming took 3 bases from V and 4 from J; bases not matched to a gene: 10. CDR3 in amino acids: CASSFPYGTGVTGELFF. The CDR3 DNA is TGTGCCAGCAGTTTCCCATACGGGACAGGAGTCACCGGGGAGCTGTTTTTT.

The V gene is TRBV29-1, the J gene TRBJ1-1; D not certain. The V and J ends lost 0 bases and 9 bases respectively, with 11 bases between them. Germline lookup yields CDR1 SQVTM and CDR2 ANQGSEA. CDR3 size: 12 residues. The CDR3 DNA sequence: TGCAGCGTTGAAGATACCTTTAGAAAAGCTTTCTTT. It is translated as CSVEDTFRKAFF.

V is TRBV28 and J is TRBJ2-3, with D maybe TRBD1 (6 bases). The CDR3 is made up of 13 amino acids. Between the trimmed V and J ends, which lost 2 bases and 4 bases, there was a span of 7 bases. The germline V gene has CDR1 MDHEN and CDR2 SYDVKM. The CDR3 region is CASSLQGPDTQYF. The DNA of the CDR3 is TGTGCCAGCAGTTTACAGGGGCCAGATACGCAGTATTTT. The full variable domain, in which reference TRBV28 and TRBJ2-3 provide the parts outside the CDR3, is DVKVTQSSRYLVKRTGEKVFLECVQDMDHENMFWYRQDPGLGLRLIYFSYDVKMKEKGDIPEGYSVSREKKERFSLILESASTNQTSMYLCASSLQGPDTQYFGPGTRLTVL.

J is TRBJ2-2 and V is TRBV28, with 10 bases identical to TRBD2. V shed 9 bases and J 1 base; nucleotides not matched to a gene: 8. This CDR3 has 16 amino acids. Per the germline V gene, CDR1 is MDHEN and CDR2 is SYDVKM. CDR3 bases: TGTGCCAGTTCGGAGCGGGGGGGCCTGAACACCGGGGAGCTGTTTTTT. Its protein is CASSERGGLNTGELFF.

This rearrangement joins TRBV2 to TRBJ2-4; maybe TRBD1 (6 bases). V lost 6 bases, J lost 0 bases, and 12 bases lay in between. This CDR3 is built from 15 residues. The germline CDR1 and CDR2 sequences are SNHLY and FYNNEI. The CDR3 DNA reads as TGTGCCAGCAGGGTCGGGACACCAGCCAAAAACATTCAGTACTTC. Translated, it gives CASRVGTPAKNIQYF.

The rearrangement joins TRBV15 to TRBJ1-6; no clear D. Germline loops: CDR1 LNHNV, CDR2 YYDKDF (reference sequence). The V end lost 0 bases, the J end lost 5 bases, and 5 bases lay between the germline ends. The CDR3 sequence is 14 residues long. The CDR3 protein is CATSRDADNSPLHF. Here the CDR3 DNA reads TGTGCCACCAGCAGAGATGCAGATAATTCACCCCTCCACTTT. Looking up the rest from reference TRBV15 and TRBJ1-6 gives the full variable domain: DAMVIQNPRYQVTQFGKPVTLSCSQTLNHNVMYWYQQKSSQAPKLLFHYYDKDFNNEADTPDNFQSRRPNTSFCFLDIRSPGLGDTAMYLCATSRDADNSPLHFGNGTRLTVT.

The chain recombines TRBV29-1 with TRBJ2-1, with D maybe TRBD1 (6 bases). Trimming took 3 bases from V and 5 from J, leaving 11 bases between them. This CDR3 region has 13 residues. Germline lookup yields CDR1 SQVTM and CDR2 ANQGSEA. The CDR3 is CSVEGARDNEQFF. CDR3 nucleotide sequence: TGCAGCGTTGAGGGGGCTCGGGACAATGAGCAGTTCTTC.

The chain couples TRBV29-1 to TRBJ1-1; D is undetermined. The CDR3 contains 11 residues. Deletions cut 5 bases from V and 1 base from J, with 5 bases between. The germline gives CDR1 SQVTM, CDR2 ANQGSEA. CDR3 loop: CSVWANTEAFF. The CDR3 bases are TGCAGCGTTTGGGCGAACACTGAAGCTTTCTTT.

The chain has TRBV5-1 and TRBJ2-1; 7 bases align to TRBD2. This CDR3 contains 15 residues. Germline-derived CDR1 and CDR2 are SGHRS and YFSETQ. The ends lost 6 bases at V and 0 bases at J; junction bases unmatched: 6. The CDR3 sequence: CASTETSSSYNEQFF. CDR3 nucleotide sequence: TGCGCCAGCACCGAGACTAGCAGCTCCTACAATGAGCAGTTCTTC.

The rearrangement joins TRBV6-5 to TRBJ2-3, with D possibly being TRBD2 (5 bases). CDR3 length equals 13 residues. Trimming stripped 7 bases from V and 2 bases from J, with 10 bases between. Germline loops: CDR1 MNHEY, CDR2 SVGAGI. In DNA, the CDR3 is TGTGCCAGCAAGGGAGACAACACAGATACGCAGTATTTT. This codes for CASKGDNTDTQYF.

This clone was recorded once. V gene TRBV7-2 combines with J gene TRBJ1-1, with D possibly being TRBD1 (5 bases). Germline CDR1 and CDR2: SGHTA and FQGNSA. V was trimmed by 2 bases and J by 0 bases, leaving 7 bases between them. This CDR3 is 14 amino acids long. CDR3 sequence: CASSLTGMNTEAFF. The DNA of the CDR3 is TGTGCCAGCAGCTTAACAGGAATGAACACTGAAGCTTTCTTT. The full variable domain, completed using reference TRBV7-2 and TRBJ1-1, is GAGVSQSPSNKVTEKGKDVELRCDPISGHTALYWYRQSLGQGLEFLIYFQGNSAPDKSGLPSDRFSAERTGGSVSTLTIQRTQQEDSAVYLCASSLTGMNTEAFFGQGTRLTVV.

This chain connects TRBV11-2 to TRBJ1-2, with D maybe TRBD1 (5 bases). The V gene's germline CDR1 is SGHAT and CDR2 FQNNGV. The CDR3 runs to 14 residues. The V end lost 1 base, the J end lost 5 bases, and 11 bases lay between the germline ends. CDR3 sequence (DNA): TGTGCCAGCAGCTTAGGTTCAGGGATGTATGGCTACACCTTC. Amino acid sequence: CASSLGSGMYGYTF.

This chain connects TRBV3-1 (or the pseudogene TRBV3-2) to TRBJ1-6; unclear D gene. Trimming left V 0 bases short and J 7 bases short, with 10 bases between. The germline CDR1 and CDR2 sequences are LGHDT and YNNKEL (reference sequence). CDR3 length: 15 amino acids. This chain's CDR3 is CASSQERRRNSPLHF. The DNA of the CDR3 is TGTGCCAGCAGCCAAGAACGACGGAGAAATTCACCCCTCCACTTT.

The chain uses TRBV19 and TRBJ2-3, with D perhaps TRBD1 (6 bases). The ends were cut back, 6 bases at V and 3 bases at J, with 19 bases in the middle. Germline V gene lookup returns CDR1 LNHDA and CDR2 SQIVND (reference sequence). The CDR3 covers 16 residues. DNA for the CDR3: TGTGCCAGTAGCAGACCCGGACAGACCATAACAGATACGCAGTATTTT. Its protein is CASSRPGQTITDTQYF.

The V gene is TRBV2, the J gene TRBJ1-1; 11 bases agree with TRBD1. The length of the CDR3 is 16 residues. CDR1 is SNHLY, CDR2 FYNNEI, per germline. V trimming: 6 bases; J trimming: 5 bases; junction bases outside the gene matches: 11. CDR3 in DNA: TGTGCCAGCAGCCGGGACAGGGGGAGCTCGGGGACTGAAGCTTTCTTT. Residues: CASSRDRGSSGTEAFF.

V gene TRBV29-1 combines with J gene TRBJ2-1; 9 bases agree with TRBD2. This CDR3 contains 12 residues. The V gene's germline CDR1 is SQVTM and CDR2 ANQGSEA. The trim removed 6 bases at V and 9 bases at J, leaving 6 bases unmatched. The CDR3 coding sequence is TGCAGCGTCTGGACTAGCGAGGGTGAGCAGTTCTTC. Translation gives CSVWTSEGEQFF.